The 8 T cell receptor beta chains given below trace back to one sample, sequenced in a study of blood T cell repertoires in COVID-19. This table comes from immunoSEQ multiplex PCR, and its TCRdb copy is limited to in-frame clones, with some not included. The sample contains about 170,000 clones, around 81% of which appear only once. The material sequenced was peripheral blood. These receptors originate from a human donor with acute or convalescent COVID-19. The donor label of this sample is uncertain.

This clone was detected only a few times. For the CDR3, the DNA is TGTGCCAGCAGGGACTTCGGACAGGGGACCTATGGCTACACCTTC. This sequence encodes CASRDFGQGTYGYTF. The rearrangement links TRBV28 to TRBJ1-2; 9 positions match TRBD1. The CDR3 is 15 amino acids. Germline V lookup: CDR1 MDHEN, CDR2 SYDVKM. The ends lost 6 bases at V and 4 bases at J; junction bases unmatched: 9.

V is TRBV7-2 and J is TRBJ2-7; 11 nucleotides align to TRBD2. Germline V CDR1 and CDR2: SGHTA, FQGNSA. The J segment lost 3 bases and the V segment lost 7 bases, leaving 8 bases of the junction unmatched. CDR3 length: 15 residues. The CDR3 DNA sequence: TGTGCCAGCACCCAAAACCTAGCGGGAGGCTACGAGCAGTACTTC. Protein: CASTQNLAGGYEQYF.

The chain combines TRBV11-3 with TRBJ2-1, with D perhaps TRBD2 (6 bases). Germline loops: CDR1 SGHNT, CDR2 YENEEA. This CDR3 comprises 15 residues. V gave up 5 bases and J gave up 4 bases, with 15 bases separating them. The CDR3 DNA is TGTGCCAGCAGCCCTGGGGCGGGGTCATACAATGAGCAGTTCTTC. Amino acids: CASSPGAGSYNEQFF.

The chain recombines TRBV27 with TRBJ1-5; 7 bases are a match to TRBD1. Germline lookup yields CDR1 MNHEY and CDR2 SMNVEV (reference sequence). V shed 5 bases, J shed 6 bases, and the junction held 7 bases outside the gene matches. The CDR3 totals 14 residues. CDR3 bases: TGTGCCAGCAGTCTTAGACAGGGAGGTCAGCCCCAGCATTTT. Encoded protein: CASSLRQGGQPQHF.

The chain is built from TRBV4-1 and TRBJ1-2; D gene unclear. V was cut by 0 bases and J by 4 bases, with 18 bases left in between. Germline-derived CDR1 and CDR2 are MGHRA and YSYEKL. The CDR3 consists of 17 residues. In DNA form, the CDR3 reads TGCGCCAGCAGCCAAGACCAAAGCCTCGCGGGCGTCTATGGCTACACCTTC. Translation gives CASSQDQSLAGVYGYTF.

The V call is TRBV30, the J call TRBJ1-5; D ambiguous. Germline CDR1 and CDR2: GTSNPN and SVGIG (reference sequence). The CDR3 sequence is 13 residues long. Trimming stripped 1 base from V and 1 base from J, with 5 bases between. For the CDR3, the DNA is TGTGCCTGGAGTGAGAGGAGCAATCAGCCCCAGCATTTT. Protein product: CAWSERSNQPQHF.

CDR3 coding DNA: TGTGCCAGCAGTGAAAACAGGGGGCCCCACAATGAGCAGTTCTTC. Amino acid sequence: CASSENRGPHNEQFF. The V and J genes are TRBV2 and TRBJ2-1; 9 positions match TRBD1. Trimming took 2 bases from V and 5 from J; bases not matched to a gene: 4. CDR1 and CDR2 from the germline V gene are SNHLY and FYNNEI. The CDR3 spans 15 residues.

The V and J genes are TRBV11-2 and TRBJ1-1; 7 bases are shared with TRBD1. The length of the CDR3 is 14 residues. Losses at the gene ends were 4 bases for V and 4 bases for J; bases not matched to a gene: 6. Per germline, CDR1 SGHAT and CDR2 FQNNGV. The CDR3 here is CASSSQGLITEAFF. Here the CDR3 DNA reads TGTGCCAGCAGCTCACAGGGGCTGATCACTGAAGCTTTCTTT.